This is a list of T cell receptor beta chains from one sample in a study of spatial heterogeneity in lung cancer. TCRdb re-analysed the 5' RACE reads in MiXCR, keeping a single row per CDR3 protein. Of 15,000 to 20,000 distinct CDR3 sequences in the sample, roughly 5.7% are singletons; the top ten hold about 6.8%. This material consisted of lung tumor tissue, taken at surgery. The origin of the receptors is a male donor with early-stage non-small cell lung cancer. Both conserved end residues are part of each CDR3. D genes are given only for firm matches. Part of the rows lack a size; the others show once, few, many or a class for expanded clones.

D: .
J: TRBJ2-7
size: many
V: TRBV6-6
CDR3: CASSYSMGDVYEQYF
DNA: TGTGCCAGCAGTTACTCGATGGGGGACGTCTACGAGCAGTACTTC

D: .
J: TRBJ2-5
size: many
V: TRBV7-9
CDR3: CASSLYGGFEETQYF
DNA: TGTGCCAGCAGCTTATACGGGGGTTTTGAAGAGACCCAGTACTTC

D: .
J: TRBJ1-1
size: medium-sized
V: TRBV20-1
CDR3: CSARQIEAFF
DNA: TGCAGTGCTAGACAGATTGAAGCTTTCTTT

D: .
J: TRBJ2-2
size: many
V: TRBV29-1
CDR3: CSVHKNTGELFF
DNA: TGCAGCGTCCACAAGAACACCGGGGAGCTGTTTTTT

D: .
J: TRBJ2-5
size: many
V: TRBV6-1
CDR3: CASSEFGGHQETQYF
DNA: TGTGCCAGCAGTGAATTCGGGGGGCACCAAGAGACCCAGTACTTC

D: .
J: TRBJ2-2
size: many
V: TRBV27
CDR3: CASSLLNTGELFF
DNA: TGTGCCAGCAGTTTATTAAACACCGGGGAGCTGTTTTTT

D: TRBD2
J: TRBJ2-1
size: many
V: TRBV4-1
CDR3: CASSQVGTSEINEQFF
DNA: TGCGCCAGCAGCCAAGTTGGGACTAGCGAGATCAATGAGCAGTTCTTC

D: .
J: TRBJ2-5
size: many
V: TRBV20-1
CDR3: CSAKAPTQETQYF
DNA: TGCAGTGCTAAAGCACCTACCCAAGAGACCCAGTACTTC

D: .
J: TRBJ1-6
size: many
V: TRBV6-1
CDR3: CASREGAGMNSPLHF
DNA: TGTGCCAGCAGAGAAGGCGCCGGGATGAATTCACCCCTCCACTTT

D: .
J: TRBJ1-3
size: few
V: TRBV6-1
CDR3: CASSEMGRLSGNTIYF
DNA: TGTGCCAGCAGTGAAATGGGACGGCTCTCTGGAAACACCATATATTTT

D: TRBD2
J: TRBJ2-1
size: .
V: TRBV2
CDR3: CASSKNPGTSGTRQFF
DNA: TGTGCCAGCAGTAAGAACCCCGGGACTAGCGGGACTCGGCAGTTCTTC

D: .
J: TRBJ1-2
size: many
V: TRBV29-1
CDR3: CSVEASGELNYGYTF
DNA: TGCAGCGTTGAAGCCTCAGGGGAATTGAACTATGGCTACACCTTC

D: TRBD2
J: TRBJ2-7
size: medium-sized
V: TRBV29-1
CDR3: CSVARETYEQYF
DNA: TGCAGCGTTGCGCGGGAGACCTACGAGCAGTACTTC

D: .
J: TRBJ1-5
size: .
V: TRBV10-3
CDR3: CAISESAGKDQPQHF
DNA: TGTGCCATCAGTGAGTCGGCAGGGAAGGATCAGCCCCAGCATTTT

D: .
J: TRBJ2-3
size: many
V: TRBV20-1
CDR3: CSARGLPSTDTQYF
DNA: TGCAGTGCTAGAGGGCTTCCTAGCACAGATACGCAGTATTTT

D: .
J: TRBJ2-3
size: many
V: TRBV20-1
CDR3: CSASLEGGDTDTQYF
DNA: TGCAGTGCTAGCTTAGAGGGGGGGGACACAGATACGCAGTATTTT

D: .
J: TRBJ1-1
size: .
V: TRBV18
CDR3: CVSSRPASVMNTEAFF
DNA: TGTGTCAGCTCACGCCCCGCTTCAGTGATGAACACTGAAGCTTTCTTT